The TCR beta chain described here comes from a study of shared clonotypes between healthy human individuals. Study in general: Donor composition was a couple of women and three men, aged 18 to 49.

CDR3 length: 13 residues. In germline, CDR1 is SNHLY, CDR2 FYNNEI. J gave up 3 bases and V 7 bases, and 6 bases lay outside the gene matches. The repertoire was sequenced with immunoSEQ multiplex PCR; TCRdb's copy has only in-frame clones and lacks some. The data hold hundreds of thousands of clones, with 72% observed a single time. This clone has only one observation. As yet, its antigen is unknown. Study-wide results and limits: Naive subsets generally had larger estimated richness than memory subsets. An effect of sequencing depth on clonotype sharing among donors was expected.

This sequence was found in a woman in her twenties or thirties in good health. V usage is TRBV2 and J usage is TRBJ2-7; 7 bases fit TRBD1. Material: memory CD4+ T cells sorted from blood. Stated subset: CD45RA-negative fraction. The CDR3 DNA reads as TGTGCCAGCACCGGACAGGACCGCTACGAGCAGTACTTC. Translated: CASTGQDRYEQYF.